This T cell receptor beta chain was recorded in a study of blood T cell repertoires in COVID-19. The wider study: Sites across the United States, Italy and Spain contributed samples from acute and convalescent COVID-19.

The CDR3 spans 14 residues. Trimming removed 6 bases at V and 6 bases at J, with 15 bases between. Germline loops: CDR1 KGHSH, CDR2 LQKENI. Only in-frame clones appear in the TCRdb table, and some are missing; sequencing was by immunoSEQ multiplex PCR. The sample carries about 160,000 clones, about 80% recorded once. This receptor was identified in a man in his 60s with acute or convalescent COVID-19. The specimen sequenced was peripheral blood. V is TRBV18 and J is TRBJ2-1; D gene ambiguous. CDR3 loop: CASSRGSLGNEQFF. DNA for the CDR3: TGTGCCAGCTCGCGCGGATCTTTGGGCAATGAGCAGTTCTTC. Full variable domain (outside the CDR3, taken from reference TRBV18 and TRBJ2-1): NAGVMQNPRHLVRRRGQEARLRCSPMKGHSHVYWYRQLPEEGLKFMVYLQKENIIDESGMPKERFSAEFPKEGPSILRIQQVVRGDSAAYFCASSRGSLGNEQFFGPGTRLTVL.